This T cell receptor beta chain came from a study of cytomegalovirus exposure and HLA in healthy donors. The protocol was immunoSEQ multiplex PCR, while the TCRdb copy is restricted to in-frame clones and leaves out a portion. The sample has about 84,000 clones, roughly 90% seen once; the top ten hold approximately 2.2%. Points from the study as a whole: Most TCR sequences showed up rarely, but some public TCRs showed up in many donors. Among TCR beta chains, those listed as cytomegalovirus-associated numbered over 150. Published work reported that the classifier diagnosed cytomegalovirus status with high specificity and sensitivity.

A word on this clone: Its antigen is currently unknown.

J was trimmed by 4 bases and V by 2 bases; bases with no gene match: 7. The CDR3 runs 15 residues. Looked up from germline, CDR1 is MDHEN and CDR2 is SYDVKM. This clonotype was sampled from a man aged 25 to 45 in good health and CMV-seronegative. The sample taken for sequencing was PBMCs. V usage is TRBV28 and J usage is TRBJ2-7; TRBD2 agrees at 8 bases. The CDR3 loop reads CASSLLLRGVYEQYF. DNA of the CDR3: TGTGCCAGCAGTTTACTGCTGCGGGGGGTGTACGAGCAGTACTTC.